The 13 T cell receptor beta chains below all came from one sample that was sequenced in a study of identifying expanded T cells in peripheral blood. TCRdb's copy holds only in-frame clones and misses some; the assay was immunoSEQ multiplex PCR. The data show 90,000 to 120,000 clones, 80% to 90% seen once. Sequencing was performed on blood. These receptors came from a person aged 18-70 years in good health.

The rearrangement links TRBV9 to TRBJ1-2; 12 bases are shared with TRBD1. CDR1 SGDLS and CDR2 YYNGEE come from the germline V gene. V lost 3 bases and J lost 14; bases outside the gene matches: 8. This CDR3 has 13 amino acids. For the CDR3, the DNA is TGTGCCAGCAGCGCTGGGACAGGGGGCGAGGGGACCTTC. Translating it yields CASSAGTGGEGTF.

The rearrangement joins TRBV7-7 to TRBJ2-3; the match to TRBD2 covers 7 bases. Germline assignment: CDR1 SSHAT and CDR2 FNYEAQ (reference sequence). This CDR3 contains 19 residues. The V gene end was trimmed by 3 bases and the J gene end by 5 bases; junction bases not matched to a gene: 20. CDR3 DNA sequence: TGTGCCAGCAGCTTGCTTCCCCGTGGGGGGGAGGTCAGAGGAGATACGCAGTATTTT. Translation: CASSLLPRGGEVRGDTQYF.

V gene TRBV9 combines with J gene TRBJ2-1; TRBD2 matches at 16 bases. Trimming removed 2 bases from V and 2 bases from J; junction bases left unmatched: 13. The V gene's germline CDR1 is SGDLS and CDR2 YYNGEE. This CDR3 is 21 amino acids long. The CDR3 spells CASSVLSTPGTSGGAYNEQFF. In DNA, the CDR3 is TGTGCCAGCAGCGTTCTGTCCACCCCGGGGACTAGCGGGGGGGCCTACAATGAGCAGTTCTTC. Filled out from reference TRBV9 and TRBJ2-1, the complete variable domain reads DSGVTQTPKHLITATGQRVTLRCSPRSGDLSVYWYQQSLDQGLQFLIQYYNGEERAKGNILERFSAQQFPDLHSELNLSSLELGDSALYFCASSVLSTPGTSGGAYNEQFFGPGTRLTVL.

The CDR3 loop is CAISLTSYNEQFF. The DNA for the CDR3 is TGTGCCATCAGCTTGACGAGCTACAATGAGCAGTTCTTC. V usage is TRBV10-3 and J usage is TRBJ2-1; D call uncertain. Trimming cost V 6 bases and J 3 bases, with 9 bases left between them. The germline CDR1 and CDR2 sequences are ENHRY and SYGVKD. The CDR3 is made up of 13 amino acids.

The chain has TRBV2 and TRBJ1-1; TRBD1 is a possible D gene (5 bases). Trimming removed 3 bases from V and 3 bases from J, with 8 bases in between. There are 13 residues in the CDR3. CDR1 is SNHLY and CDR2 is FYNNEI in the germline V gene. CDR3 bases: TGTGCCAGCAGTGACGCAGGGCACACTGAAGCTTTCTTT. Protein product: CASSDAGHTEAFF.

The table lists this clone with a few counts. This sequence joins TRBV29-1 and TRBJ2-3; D is ambiguous. CDR1 is SQVTM, CDR2 ANQGSEA, per germline. The CDR3 spans 15 residues. V gave up 5 bases and J gave up 2 bases, with 17 bases separating them. CDR3 bases: TGCAGCGTTTCCTCTGTCGGCGGTCCCACAGATACGCAGTATTTT. As protein: CSVSSVGGPTDTQYF.

J is TRBJ1-6 and V is TRBV5-5, with 9 positions matching TRBD1. CDR1 is SGHKS, CDR2 YYEKEE, per germline (reference sequence). V lost 3 bases, J lost 9 bases, and 7 bases stayed unmatched. The CDR3 has 15 residues. As DNA, the CDR3 is TGTGCCAGCAGCTCAGAGACAGGGGGTGGTTCACCCCTCCACTTT. Residues: CASSSETGGGSPLHF. The whole variable domain, remainder taken from reference TRBV5-5 and TRBJ1-6, is DAGVTQSPTHLIKTRGQQVTLRCSPISGHKSVSWYQQVLGQGPQFIFQYYEKEERGRGNFPDRFSARQFPNYSSELNVNALLLGDSALYLCASSSETGGGSPLHFGNGTRLTVT.

The genes are TRBV5-1 and TRBJ2-3; D gene unclear. V shed 2 bases and J shed 3 bases, with 10 bases lying between them. This CDR3 region has 14 residues. Germline CDR1 and CDR2: SGHRS and YFSETQ. The CDR3: CASSFGVETDTQYF. The CDR3 DNA is TGCGCCAGCAGCTTTGGGGTAGAGACAGATACGCAGTATTTT.

The chain carries TRBV2 and TRBJ1-1; 9 nucleotides align to TRBD1. The V gene's germline CDR1 is SNHLY and CDR2 FYNNEI. J lost 6 bases, V lost 4 bases, and 3 bases had no gene match. The CDR3 has 13 amino acids. The CDR3 DNA reads as TGTGCCAGCAGTGGGACAGGGGTTCCTGAAGCTTTCTTT. This encodes CASSGTGVPEAFF. Full variable domain (rest looked up from reference TRBV2 and TRBJ1-1): EPEVTQTPSHQVTQMGQEVILRCVPISNHLYFYWYRQILGQKVEFLVSFYNNEISEKSEIFDDQFSVERPDGSNFTLKIRSTKLEDSAMYFCASSGTGVPEAFFGQGTRLTVV.

The V gene is TRBV4-3, the J gene TRBJ2-1, with a possible D match to TRBD2 (7 bases). Germline values: CDR1 LGHNA, CDR2 YSLEER. The CDR3 extends over 12 amino acids. V lost 0 bases and J 16 bases, leaving 13 bases between the germline ends. CDR3 in amino acids: CASSQDGGGAFF. The CDR3 DNA sequence: TGCGCCAGCAGCCAAGATGGAGGGGGGGCTTTCTTC.

This chain uses TRBV10-3 with TRBJ2-7; D uncertain. This CDR3 is built from 15 residues. V lost 1 base, J lost 6 bases, and 16 bases lay in between. The germline CDR1 and CDR2 sequences are ENHRY and SYGVKD. CDR3 region: CAISEYREQSAEQYF. CDR3 sequence (DNA): TGTGCCATCAGTGAGTATCGTGAACAGAGTGCCGAGCAGTACTTC.

The chain combines TRBV7-2 with TRBJ1-1; D possibly corresponds to TRBD1 (6 bases). Germline V gives CDR1 SGHTA, CDR2 FQGNSA. V gave up 0 bases and J gave up 4 bases, with 9 bases separating them. The CDR3 totals 14 residues. The CDR3, as DNA: TGTGCCAGCAGCTTAGCGGGGGGCATCACTGAAGCTTTCTTT. Protein sequence: CASSLAGGITEAFF. The entire variable domain, with the rest obtained from reference TRBV7-2 and TRBJ1-1, is as follows: GAGVSQSPSNKVTEKGKDVELRCDPISGHTALYWYRQSLGQGLEFLIYFQGNSAPDKSGLPSDRFSAERTGGSVSTLTIQRTQQEDSAVYLCASSLAGGITEAFFGQGTRLTVV.

The rearrangement uses TRBV19 and TRBJ1-6; D not resolved. The CDR3 is 16 residues long. From germline, CDR1 is LNHDA and CDR2 SQIVND (reference sequence). Trimming removed 5 bases at V and 0 bases at J, with 11 bases between. The CDR3 DNA reads as TGTGCCAGTAGTTTTCAAGCCAGCTCCTATAATTCACCCCTCCACTTT. Its protein product is CASSFQASSYNSPLHF.